A single sample is the source of the 20 T cell receptor beta chains below, sequenced in a study of technical replicates of blood from a few donors. The protocol was immunoSEQ multiplex PCR, while the TCRdb copy is restricted to in-frame clones and leaves out a portion. The sample records approximately 87,000 clones, about 95% being singletons. Sample: T cells isolated from PBMCs. Receptor source: a human donor in good health.

This sequence joins TRBV27 and TRBJ1-2; D gene unclear. The germline gives CDR1 MNHEY, CDR2 SMNVEV (reference sequence). The CDR3 loop spans 13 amino acids. V was trimmed by 4 bases and J by 5 bases, leaving 11 bases between them. CDR3 loop: CASSSRRGYGYTF. CDR3 coding DNA: TGTGCCAGCAGTTCCCGGCGGGGTTATGGCTACACCTTC.

The chain couples TRBV11-3 to TRBJ2-1; no clear D. Deletions cut 1 base from V and 10 bases from J, with 11 bases between. Germline CDR1 reads SGHNT; CDR2 reads YENEEA. The CDR3 is 13 amino acids. The DNA for the CDR3 is TGTGCCAGCAGCTTAGTCGCAGGTGGAGAGCAGTTCTTC. Translating it yields CASSLVAGGEQFF.

This chain uses TRBV2 with TRBJ2-3; 13 bases align to TRBD2. The CDR3 has 15 residues. The V segment lost 8 bases and the J segment 4 bases; nucleotides outside the gene matches: 6. The germline gives CDR1 SNHLY, CDR2 FYNNEI. The CDR3 sequence: CASGRLAGGADTQYF. CDR3 DNA: TGTGCCAGCGGTAGACTAGCGGGGGGTGCAGATACGCAGTATTTT.

This chain joins TRBV19 and TRBJ2-2; 10 nucleotides agree with TRBD2. The CDR3 totals 17 residues. V shed 9 bases, J shed 0 bases, and the junction held 10 bases outside the gene matches. CDR1 LNHDA and CDR2 SQIVND come from the germline V gene (reference sequence). This CDR3 is CASRPSGSFANTGELFF. The CDR3 coding sequence is TGTGCCAGCAGGCCTAGCGGGAGTTTCGCGAACACCGGGGAGCTGTTTTTT.

This clone appeared a single time. The chain couples TRBV7-9 to TRBJ2-5; the D gene is possibly TRBD2 (7 bases). V lost 5 bases and J 5 bases, leaving 15 bases between the germline ends. Germline CDR1 and CDR2: SEHNR and FQNEAQ (reference sequence). CDR3 length equals 14 residues. This CDR3 reads CASSPFSGGETQYF. In DNA, the CDR3 is TGTGCCAGCAGCCCATTCTCGGGGGGCGAGACCCAGTACTTC.

The chain carries TRBV29-1 and TRBJ1-4, with D maybe TRBD1 (5 bases). Germline CDR1 is SQVTM and CDR2 is ANQGSEA. Trimming pared 4 bases from V and 4 bases from J, leaving 7 bases between. The CDR3 contains 12 residues. CDR3 bases: TGCAGCGTTGCGGACAATAATGAAAAACTGTTTTTT. It codes for CSVADNNEKLFF.

The chain is built from TRBV7-8 and TRBJ2-1, with D possibly being TRBD1 (7 bases). V lost 4 bases and J lost 10, with 17 bases in between. This CDR3 has 14 residues. Germline CDR1 is SGHVS and CDR2 is FQNEAQ. The CDR3 DNA follows: TGTGCCAGCAGCTCCAGGGGGGCCGACGGGGAGCAGTTCTTC. It codes for CASSSRGADGEQFF.

The genes are TRBV9 and TRBJ1-3, with 8 bases aligning to TRBD1. V was pared by 0 bases and J by 4 bases, with 6 bases of the junction left unmatched. The length of the CDR3 is 16 residues. Germline CDR1 reads SGDLS; CDR2 reads YYNGEE. In DNA form, the CDR3 reads TGTGCCAGCAGCGTAGGACGGACAGGGTTCGGAAACACCATATATTTT. Translating it yields CASSVGRTGFGNTIYF.

This chain connects TRBV19 to TRBJ1-4; 7 bases match TRBD1. The V and J ends lost 7 bases and 1 base, in that order; junction bases with no gene match: 15. The V gene's germline CDR1 is LNHDA and CDR2 SQIVND (reference sequence). The CDR3 is 18 residues long. CDR3 amino acids: CASTTGTAGWETNEKLFF. The CDR3 nucleotides are TGTGCCAGTACCACCGGGACAGCGGGTTGGGAAACTAATGAAAAACTGTTTTTT. Full variable domain (missing parts from reference TRBV19 and TRBJ1-4): DGGITQSPKYLFRKEGQNVTLSCEQNLNHDAMYWYRQDPGQGLRLIYYSQIVNDFQKGDIAEGYSVSREKKESFPLTVTSAQKNPTAFYLCASTTGTAGWETNEKLFFGSGTQLSVL.

This chain connects TRBV5-6 to TRBJ2-1; the match to TRBD1 covers 8 bases. The CDR3 spans 16 residues. CDR1 and CDR2 from the germline V gene are SGHDT and YYEEEE. The junction had 14 bases not matched to a gene; V was cut back by 6 bases and J by 6 bases. This chain's CDR3 is CASTFRTGIAVNEQFF. The CDR3 DNA is TGTGCCAGCACCTTCAGGACAGGGATAGCGGTCAATGAGCAGTTCTTC. The whole variable domain, remainder taken from reference TRBV5-6 and TRBJ2-1, is DAGVTQSPTHLIKTRGQQVTLRCSPKSGHDTVSWYQQALGQGPQFIFQYYEEEERQRGNFPDRFSGHQFPNYSSELNVNALLLGDSALYLCASTFRTGIAVNEQFFGPGTRLTVL.

V and J are TRBV11-2 and TRBJ2-7, with 8 bases aligning to TRBD2. With 5 bases clipped from V and 1 base from J, the junction kept 7 bases outside the gene matches. The CDR3 runs 15 residues. CDR1 and CDR2 from the germline V gene are SGHAT and FQNNGV. CDR3 in DNA: TGTGCCAGCAGCCAGGGAGCGGGAGTGTCCTACGAGCAGTACTTC. Residues: CASSQGAGVSYEQYF.

The V and J genes are TRBV19 and TRBJ1-2; 8 bases agree with TRBD1. Germline CDR1 is LNHDA and CDR2 is SQIVND (reference sequence). J was trimmed by 6 bases and V by 10 bases; bases with no gene match: 4. The CDR3 is made up of 11 amino acids. The CDR3 is CATRTGHGYTF. The CDR3 coding sequence is TGTGCCACCAGGACAGGGCATGGCTACACCTTC.

The rearrangement uses TRBV5-1 and TRBJ2-1; no firm D call. With 2 bases removed from V and 6 bases from J, the gap between germline ends came to 6 bases. The CDR3 is 12 residues long. Germline V gene lookup returns CDR1 SGHRS and CDR2 YFSETQ. CDR3 residues: CASSFNFNEQFF. The CDR3 DNA sequence: TGCGCCAGCAGCTTTAACTTCAATGAGCAGTTCTTC.

This chain links TRBV7-9 with TRBJ1-5; D not resolved. This CDR3 spans 14 amino acids. V was trimmed by 4 bases and J by 0 bases, leaving 7 bases between them. Germline lookup yields CDR1 SEHNR and CDR2 FQNEAQ (reference sequence). CDR3: CASSSGISNQPQHF. DNA of the CDR3: TGTGCCAGCAGCTCCGGTATTAGCAATCAGCCCCAGCATTTT. Combining the CDR3 with reference TRBV7-9 and TRBJ1-5 gives the whole variable domain DTGVSQNPRHKITKRGQNVTFRCDPISEHNRLYWYRQTLGQGPEFLTYFQNEAQLEKSRLLSDRFSAERPKGSFSTLEIQRTEQGDSAMYLCASSSGISNQPQHFGDGTRLSIL.

V is TRBV15 and J is TRBJ1-1; D gene unclear. Germline CDR1 and CDR2: LNHNV and YYDKDF (reference sequence). V shed 2 bases and J shed 1 base, with 11 bases lying between them. The CDR3 has 15 amino acids. CDR3 residues: CATSRTWTGNTEAFF. The CDR3 DNA reads as TGTGCCACCAGCAGAACTTGGACTGGGAACACTGAAGCTTTCTTT. Looking up the rest from reference TRBV15 and TRBJ1-1 gives the full variable domain: DAMVIQNPRYQVTQFGKPVTLSCSQTLNHNVMYWYQQKSSQAPKLLFHYYDKDFNNEADTPDNFQSRRPNTSFCFLDIRSPGLGDTAMYLCATSRTWTGNTEAFFGQGTRLTVV.

The V gene is TRBV30, the J gene TRBJ2-1; no definite D call. There are 13 residues in the CDR3. Germline CDR1 is GTSNPN and CDR2 is SVGIG (reference sequence). V lost 1 base, J lost 0 bases, and 4 bases lay in between. CDR3 sequence (DNA): TGTGCCTGGAGTGGTAGCTCCTACAATGAGCAGTTCTTC. Amino acids: CAWSGSSYNEQFF.

This chain joins TRBV29-1 and TRBJ2-1; D may be TRBD1 (6 bases). This CDR3 contains 12 residues. V lost 7 bases and J 3 bases, leaving 10 bases between the germline ends. Germline CDR1 SQVTM, CDR2 ANQGSEA. CDR3 sequence (DNA): TGCAGCGCTAAGACAGGCTACAATGAGCAGTTCTTC. Translation gives CSAKTGYNEQFF.

This clone has just one count. The chain links TRBV9 to TRBJ2-1, with 9 positions matching TRBD2. This CDR3 has 17 amino acids. The germline V gene encodes CDR1 SGDLS and CDR2 YYNGEE. Losses at the gene ends were 0 bases for V and 3 bases for J; bases not matched to a gene: 7. The CDR3 DNA reads TGTGCCAGCAGCGTAGAGTTCGAGCGGGAGGTCTACAATGAGCAGTTCTTC. Translating gives CASSVEFEREVYNEQFF.

This clone came up once. CDR3 amino acids: CASRDPSGASTDTQYF. In nucleotides, the CDR3 is TGTGCCAGCAGAGATCCTAGCGGCGCTAGCACAGATACGCAGTATTTT. The rearrangement joins TRBV28 to TRBJ2-3; TRBD2 matches 7 bases. This CDR3 is 16 amino acids long. CDR1 is MDHEN and CDR2 is SYDVKM in the germline V gene. Germline trimming cut 6 bases from V and 0 bases from J; bases unmatched to any gene: 9.

The rearrangement uses TRBV11-3 and TRBJ2-2; D is undetermined. The CDR3 is 15 amino acids. Germline CDR1 SGHNT, CDR2 YENEEA. V lost 4 bases, J lost 0 bases, and 9 bases lay in between. CDR3 nucleotides: TGTGCCAGCAGCTCATATACTGCGAACACCGGGGAGCTGTTTTTT. The encoded protein is CASSSYTANTGELFF.